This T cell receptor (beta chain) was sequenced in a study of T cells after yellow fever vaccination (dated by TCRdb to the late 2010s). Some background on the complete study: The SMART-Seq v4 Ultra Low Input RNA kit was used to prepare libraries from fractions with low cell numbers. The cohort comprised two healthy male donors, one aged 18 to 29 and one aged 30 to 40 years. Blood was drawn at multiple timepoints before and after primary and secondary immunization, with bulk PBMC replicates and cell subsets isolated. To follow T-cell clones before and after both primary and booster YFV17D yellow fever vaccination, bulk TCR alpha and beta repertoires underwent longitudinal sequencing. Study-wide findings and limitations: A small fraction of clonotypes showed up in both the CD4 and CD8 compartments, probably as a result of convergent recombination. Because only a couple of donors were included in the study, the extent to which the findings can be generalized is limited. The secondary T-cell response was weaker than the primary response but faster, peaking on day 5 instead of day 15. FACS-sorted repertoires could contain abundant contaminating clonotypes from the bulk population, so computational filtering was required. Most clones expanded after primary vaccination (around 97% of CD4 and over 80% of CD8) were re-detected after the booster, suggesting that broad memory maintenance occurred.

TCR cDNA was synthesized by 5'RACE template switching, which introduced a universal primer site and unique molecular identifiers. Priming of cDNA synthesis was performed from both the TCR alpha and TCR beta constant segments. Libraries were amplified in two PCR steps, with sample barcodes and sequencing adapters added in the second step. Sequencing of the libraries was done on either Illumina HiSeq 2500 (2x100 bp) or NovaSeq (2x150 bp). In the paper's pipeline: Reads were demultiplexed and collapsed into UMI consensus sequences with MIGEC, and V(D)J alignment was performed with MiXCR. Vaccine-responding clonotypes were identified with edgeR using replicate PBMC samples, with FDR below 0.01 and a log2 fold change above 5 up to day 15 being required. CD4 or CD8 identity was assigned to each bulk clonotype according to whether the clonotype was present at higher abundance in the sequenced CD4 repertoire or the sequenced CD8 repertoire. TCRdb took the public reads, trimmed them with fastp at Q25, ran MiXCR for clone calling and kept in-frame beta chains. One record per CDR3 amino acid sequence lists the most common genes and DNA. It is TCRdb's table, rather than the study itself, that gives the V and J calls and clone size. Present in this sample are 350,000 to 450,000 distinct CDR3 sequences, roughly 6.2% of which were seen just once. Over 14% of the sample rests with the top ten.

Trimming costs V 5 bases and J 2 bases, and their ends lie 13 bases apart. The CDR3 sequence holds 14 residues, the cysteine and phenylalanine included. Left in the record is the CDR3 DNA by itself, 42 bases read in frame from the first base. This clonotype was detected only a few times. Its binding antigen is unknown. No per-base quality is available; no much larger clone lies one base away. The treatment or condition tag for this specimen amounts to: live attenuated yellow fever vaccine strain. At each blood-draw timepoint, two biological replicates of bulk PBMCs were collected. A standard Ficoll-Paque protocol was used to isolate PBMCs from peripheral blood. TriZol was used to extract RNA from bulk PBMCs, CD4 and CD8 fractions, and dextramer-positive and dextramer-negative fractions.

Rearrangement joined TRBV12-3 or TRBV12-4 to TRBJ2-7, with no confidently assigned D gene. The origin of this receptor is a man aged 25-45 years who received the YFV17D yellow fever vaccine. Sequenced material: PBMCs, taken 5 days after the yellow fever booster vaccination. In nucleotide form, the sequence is TGTGCCAGCAGTCCAGACGCTTCAACCTACGAGCAGTACTTC. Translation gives CASSPDASTYEQYF.